This passage covers 26 T cell receptor beta chains from one sample sequenced in a study of blood T cell repertoires in COVID-19. The assay was immunoSEQ multiplex PCR, and TCRdb's table has in-frame clones only and misses some. The table lists about 260,000 clones, 86% of them singletons, with over 7.5% in the top ten. The sequenced material came from peripheral blood. The source of these receptors is a man aged 35 to 55 who had recovered from COVID-19.

The rearrangement uses TRBV7-9 and TRBJ2-3, with D unclear. V gave up 5 bases and J gave up 5 bases, with 8 bases separating them. CDR3 length: 12 residues. CDR1 and CDR2 from the germline V gene are SEHNR and FQNEAQ (reference sequence). CDR3 amino acids: CASSPYIDTQYF. The CDR3 DNA reads as TGTGCCAGCAGCCCTTACATAGATACGCAGTATTTT.

The CDR3 reads CAWSPLAGFGTEAFF. For the CDR3, the DNA is TGTGCCTGGAGTCCCCTCGCCGGTTTCGGCACTGAAGCTTTCTTT. The V call is TRBV30, the J call TRBJ1-1, with no clear D. The V gene's germline CDR1 is GTSNPN and CDR2 SVGIG (reference sequence). The CDR3 length is 15 residues. The V and J ends lost 2 bases and 4 bases respectively, with 17 bases between them.

This clone was seen a single time. The J gene is TRBJ1-2, the V gene TRBV19; D ambiguous. Germline V gene lookup returns CDR1 LNHDA and CDR2 SQIVND (reference sequence). CDR3 length equals 15 residues. V was pared by 0 bases and J by 8 bases, with 16 bases between. CDR3 nucleotide sequence: TGTGCCAGTAGTATAGATCACCGGTCCTTGAAAGGCTACACCTTC. Translating it yields CASSIDHRSLKGYTF. Drawing the rest from reference TRBV19 and TRBJ1-2, the complete variable domain is DGGITQSPKYLFRKEGQNVTLSCEQNLNHDAMYWYRQDPGQGLRLIYYSQIVNDFQKGDIAEGYSVSREKKESFPLTVTSAQKNPTAFYLCASSIDHRSLKGYTFGSGTRLTVV.

The chain joins TRBV6-5 to TRBJ1-1; possibly TRBD1 for D (5 bases). Per the germline V gene, CDR1 is MNHEY and CDR2 is SVGAGI. V lost 8 bases and J lost 3, with 19 bases in between. This CDR3 spans 15 amino acids. In nucleotides, the CDR3 is TGTGCCAGCCGCACGGGTAATCAGGGATACACTGAAGCTTTCTTT. Translated: CASRTGNQGYTEAFF.

This clone was found once. The V gene is TRBV6-5, the J gene TRBJ2-7; D is unresolved. Trimming shortened V by 5 bases and J by 4 bases, and 15 bases separated the two germline ends. The germline V gene has CDR1 MNHEY and CDR2 SVGAGI. CDR3 length: 14 amino acids. For the CDR3, the DNA is TGTGCCAGCAGTACCCCGCTATCGCGGTACGAGCAGTACTTC. Its translation: CASSTPLSRYEQYF.

About this clone: This specimen includes other DNA sequences encoding the same CDR3. The rearrangement links TRBV7-9 to TRBJ2-7, with 8 bases that match TRBD1. There are 12 residues in the CDR3. Germline assignment: CDR1 SEHNR and CDR2 FQNEAQ (reference sequence). With V trimmed by 5 bases and J by 5 bases, 2 bases remained unmatched. DNA for the CDR3: TGTGCCAGCAGCCTGACAGGGGACGAGCAGTACTTC. It is translated as CASSLTGDEQYF.

This clone was seen once. The CDR3 here is CASSRGSAGELFF. The CDR3, as DNA: TGTGCCAGCAGCCGAGGATCAGCCGGGGAGCTGTTTTTT. The V and J genes are TRBV7-8 and TRBJ2-2, with D uncertain. This CDR3 is 13 amino acids long. Trimming took 5 bases from V and 6 from J, leaving 10 bases between them. Germline loops: CDR1 SGHVS, CDR2 FQNEAQ.

V is TRBV18 and J is TRBJ2-1, with 10 bases that match TRBD2. Unmatched junction bases numbered 7, after V lost 6 bases and J lost 2 bases. This CDR3 region has 16 residues. Germline V gene sequence: CDR1 KGHSH, CDR2 LQKENI. CDR3 sequence reads: CASSQAGGLPYNEQFF. In DNA form, the CDR3 reads TGTGCCAGCTCGCAAGCGGGGGGGCTGCCCTACAATGAGCAGTTCTTC.

This CDR3 is CASVGGISNTGELFF. In nucleotides, the CDR3 is TGTGCCTCGGTCGGGGGGATTTCGAACACCGGGGAGCTGTTTTTT. The chain uses TRBV3-1 (or the pseudogene TRBV3-2) and TRBJ2-2, with 7 bases matching TRBD2. The CDR3 extends over 15 amino acids. Trimming took 11 bases from V and 0 from J; bases not matched to a gene: 9. Germline values: CDR1 LGHDT, CDR2 YNNKEL (reference sequence).

V is TRBV19 and J is TRBJ1-1; 8 nucleotides line up with TRBD1. The CDR3 is made up of 15 amino acids. J lost 5 bases, V lost 5 bases, and 10 bases had no gene match. CDR1 LNHDA and CDR2 SQIVND come from the germline V gene (reference sequence). The CDR3 here is CASSFFTGGSTEAFF. For the CDR3, the DNA is TGTGCCAGTAGTTTTTTCACAGGGGGGAGTACTGAAGCTTTCTTT.

This chain connects TRBV7-2 to TRBJ2-5, with 12 bases that match TRBD2. Per germline, CDR1 SGHTA and CDR2 FQGNSA. Unmatched junction bases numbered 8, after V lost 4 bases and J lost 5 bases. The CDR3 has 16 residues. The CDR3 spells CASSSGLAGPGETQYF. In DNA, the CDR3 is TGTGCCAGCAGCTCTGGACTAGCGGGGCCTGGGGAGACCCAGTACTTC.

V is TRBV6-1 and J is TRBJ2-5; TRBD1 is a possible D gene (6 bases). Germline V gene sequence: CDR1 MNHNS, CDR2 SASEGT. The CDR3 consists of 18 residues. Trimming removed 1 base at V and 4 bases at J, with 22 bases between. The CDR3 region is CASSEGSSSTGARETQYF. CDR3 nucleotide sequence: TGTGCCAGCAGTGAAGGCTCCTCTTCGACAGGAGCCAGAGAGACCCAGTACTTC.

The rearrangement joins TRBV2 to TRBJ1-2; 9 nucleotides align to TRBD1. This CDR3 is built from 14 residues. Germline CDR1 and CDR2: SNHLY and FYNNEI. Trimming took 7 bases from V and 3 from J; bases not matched to a gene: 6. The CDR3 bases are TGTGCCAGCACTCGGACAGGGGATGACTATGGCTACACCTTC. Amino acids: CASTRTGDDYGYTF.

The count of this clone is one. The chain carries TRBV3-1 (or the pseudogene TRBV3-2) and TRBJ2-7; 8 bases line up with TRBD2. The V gene end was trimmed by 0 bases and the J gene end by 7 bases; junction bases not matched to a gene: 17. The CDR3 totals 18 residues. Germline-derived CDR1 and CDR2 are LGHDT and YNNKEL (reference sequence). CDR3 in DNA: TGTGCCAGCAGCCAAGAGAAAATACTAGCGGTATCCGAAGGGGAGCAGTACTTC. As protein: CASSQEKILAVSEGEQYF.

The chain joins TRBV30 to TRBJ1-2; D unresolved. This CDR3 is 12 amino acids long. Trimming left V 3 bases short and J 5 bases short, with 10 bases between. Germline V CDR1 and CDR2: GTSNPN, SVGIG (reference sequence). The CDR3 DNA sequence: TGTGCCTGGAGCGGGAGCGTTTATGGCTACACCTTC. Residues: CAWSGSVYGYTF.

This clone occurred once. The rearrangement links TRBV5-1 to TRBJ2-3; 7 positions agree with TRBD2. V lost 0 bases and J lost 4; bases outside the gene matches: 2. CDR1 is SGHRS and CDR2 is YFSETQ in the germline V gene. CDR3 length equals 14 residues. The CDR3: CASSLDLAADTQYF. CDR3 sequence (DNA): TGCGCCAGCAGCTTGGATCTAGCGGCAGATACGCAGTATTTT.

The chain links TRBV15 to TRBJ2-1; no clear D gene. Germline V lookup: CDR1 LNHNV, CDR2 YYDKDF (reference sequence). The CDR3 extends over 15 amino acids. Trimming cost V 1 base and J 8 bases, with 15 bases left between them. CDR3 residues: CATSRVGRQLHEQFF. The CDR3 coding sequence is TGTGCCACCAGCAGAGTTGGCAGGCAATTGCATGAGCAGTTCTTC.

V gene TRBV6-1 combines with J gene TRBJ1-6; D not certain. The CDR3 totals 14 residues. V shed 3 bases and J shed 0 bases, with 3 bases lying between them. The V gene's germline CDR1 is MNHNS and CDR2 SASEGT. The CDR3 DNA sequence: TGTGCCAGCAGTGAGAGCTCCTATAATTCACCCCTCCACTTT. This sequence encodes CASSESSYNSPLHF.

The rearrangement joins TRBV19 to TRBJ2-4, with a weak D call TRBD2 (5 bases). The germline V and J ends were trimmed by 5 bases and 3 bases, with 17 bases remaining between them. The CDR3 extends over 16 amino acids. From germline, CDR1 is LNHDA and CDR2 SQIVND (reference sequence). The CDR3 coding sequence is TGTGCCAGTAGTCCCCGTACGGGGAACGACAAAAACATTCAGTACTTC. It codes for CASSPRTGNDKNIQYF.

This chain joins TRBV18 and TRBJ1-5, with D possibly TRBD1 on 5 matching bases. This CDR3 is built from 19 residues. V was trimmed by 1 base and J by 0 bases, leaving 19 bases between them. In germline, CDR1 is KGHSH, CDR2 LQKENI. The CDR3 DNA reads TGTGCCAGCTCACCACTCCCAGGGATCGATTATCATAGCAATCAGCCCCAGCATTTT. Protein: CASSPLPGIDYHSNQPQHF.

This chain joins TRBV7-2 and TRBJ2-2; 7 bases are shared with TRBD1. Germline V gene data show CDR1 as SGHTA and CDR2 as FQGNSA. With 5 bases clipped from V and 2 bases from J, the junction kept 5 bases outside the gene matches. The CDR3 has 15 residues. CDR3 residues: CASSRRTGNTGELFF. CDR3 in DNA: TGTGCCAGCAGCCGCAGGACAGGAAACACCGGGGAGCTGTTTTTT. Full variable domain (rest looked up from reference TRBV7-2 and TRBJ2-2): GAGVSQSPSNKVTEKGKDVELRCDPISGHTALYWYRQSLGQGLEFLIYFQGNSAPDKSGLPSDRFSAERTGGSVSTLTIQRTQQEDSAVYLCASSRRTGNTGELFFGEGSRLTVL.

CDR3 residues: CASSSKRENVYNEQFF. The CDR3, as DNA: TGTGCCAGCAGTTCCAAGCGGGAGAACGTCTACAATGAGCAGTTCTTC. The rearrangement links TRBV27 to TRBJ2-1, with 8 bases that match TRBD2. This CDR3 region has 16 residues. V was clipped by 4 bases and J by 3 bases; unmatched bases: 8. Per the germline V gene, CDR1 is MNHEY and CDR2 is SMNVEV (reference sequence).

The chain carries TRBV15 and TRBJ1-2; TRBD1 aligns across 7 bases. Losses at the gene ends were 0 bases for V and 8 bases for J; bases not matched to a gene: 9. Germline-derived CDR1 and CDR2 are LNHNV and YYDKDF (reference sequence). The CDR3 contains 15 residues. Here the CDR3 DNA reads TGTGCCACCAGCAGAGATCTACGACAGGGAGGAGGCTACACCTTC. Amino acids: CATSRDLRQGGGYTF.

The CDR3 spells CASSLRAGGWDVNTEAFF. Written as DNA, the CDR3 is TGTGCCAGCAGCTTACGAGCCGGGGGGTGGGACGTAAACACTGAAGCTTTCTTT. This rearrangement joins TRBV7-6 to TRBJ1-1, with a possible D match to TRBD1 (5 bases). CDR1 is SGHVS and CDR2 is FNYEAQ in the germline V gene. V lost 2 bases and J lost 2, with 21 bases in between. This CDR3 has 18 residues.

This clone has more than one count but fewer than ten. The J gene is TRBJ1-2, the V gene TRBV6-2 or TRBV6-3; 8 positions agree with TRBD1. CDR1 is MNHEY, CDR2 SVGEGT, per germline. The CDR3 totals 12 residues. V lost 3 bases, J lost 14 bases, and 8 bases stayed unmatched. The CDR3 DNA reads TGTGCCAGCAGTTATCCGGACAGGGTTGAAACCTTC. Its protein product is CASSYPDRVETF.

J is TRBJ1-2 and V is TRBV30; D gene ambiguous. Germline CDR1 GTSNPN, CDR2 SVGIG (reference sequence). V lost 2 bases, J lost 7 bases, and 5 bases lay in between. This CDR3 has 10 residues. CDR3 sequence: CAWSPGGYTF. The CDR3 DNA is TGTGCCTGGAGTCCGGGTGGCTACACCTTC.